These 20 T cell receptor beta chains were all obtained from the same sample, sequenced in a study of response to subunit inactivated influenza vaccine. MiXCR, applied by TCRdb to the RT-PCR reads, yields one record per CDR3 protein. The data contain about 480,000 distinct CDR3 sequences, 25% of them singletons. The starting material was CD4+ T cells sorted from PBMCs, obtained approximately 5 days after vaccination. The receptors were gathered from a man between 45 and 60 years old who received an inactivated influenza vaccine.

This clonotype has more than one count but fewer than ten. This chain joins TRBV4-2 and TRBJ2-5; D is unclear. The CDR3 loop spans 15 amino acids. V lost 1 base to trimming and J lost 5 bases, with 14 bases between them. Germline-derived CDR1 and CDR2 are LGHNA and YNFKEQ. The CDR3 loop is CASSQGDSSVETQYF. The CDR3 DNA reads as TGTGCCAGCAGCCAAGGCGATAGCTCGGTCGAGACCCAGTACTTC.

This clonotype was observed a handful of times. The J gene is TRBJ2-4, the V gene TRBV6-1, with D unclear. The CDR3 extends over 16 amino acids. The germline V gene has CDR1 MNHNS and CDR2 SASEGT. V dropped 2 bases and J dropped 0 bases, with 11 bases sitting between them. CDR3 region: CASSEPSSLAKNIQYF. CDR3 sequence (DNA): TGTGCCAGCAGTGAACCTTCGAGCCTAGCCAAAAACATTCAGTACTTC.

This clonotype was picked up many times. V and J are TRBV5-4 and TRBJ2-5; D is perhaps TRBD1 (5 bases). The CDR3 has 13 residues. V lost 4 bases and J lost 3, with 10 bases in between. Looked up from germline, CDR1 is SGHNT and CDR2 is YYREEE (reference sequence). The CDR3 is CASSQDSEETQYF. DNA of the CDR3: TGTGCCAGCAGCCAAGACAGCGAAGAGACCCAGTACTTC.

This clonotype was seen only a few times. The chain carries TRBV20-1 and TRBJ2-1; D gene uncertain. V was shortened by 4 bases and J by 6 bases, with 16 bases between the two germline ends. There are 14 residues in the CDR3. Per germline, CDR1 DFQATT and CDR2 SNEGSKA (reference sequence). The CDR3 loop reads CSAIYAFGRNEQFF. CDR3 sequence (DNA): TGCAGTGCTATCTATGCCTTTGGGCGCAATGAGCAGTTCTTC.

This rearrangement joins TRBV12-3 or TRBV12-4 to TRBJ2-3; D is uncertain. V lost 3 bases, J lost 4 bases, and 14 bases lay in between. This CDR3 has 15 residues. The CDR3 loop reads CASSFDPGLADTQYF. The CDR3 DNA sequence: TGTGCCAGCAGTTTTGATCCGGGTTTGGCAGATACGCAGTATTTT.

This clonotype was seen a handful of times. The J gene is TRBJ2-1, the V gene TRBV20-1, with TRBD2 identical over 8 bases. V lost 4 bases, J lost 3 bases, and 8 bases stayed unmatched. This CDR3 has 15 residues. The germline gives CDR1 DFQATT, CDR2 SNEGSKA (reference sequence). In DNA, the CDR3 is TGCAGTGCTATCCGCTCACTAGCGGACTACAATGAGCAGTTCTTC. This sequence encodes CSAIRSLADYNEQFF.

This chain links TRBV7-8 with TRBJ2-3; D remains unclear. Trimming left V 0 bases short and J 4 bases short, with 5 bases between. The CDR3 contains 13 residues. Germline CDR1 SGHVS, CDR2 FQNEAQ. The CDR3 here is CASSLAESDTQYF. The CDR3 bases are TGTGCCAGCAGCTTAGCGGAGTCAGATACGCAGTATTTT.

This clonotype was observed a handful of times. This sequence joins TRBV29-1 and TRBJ1-5; D ambiguous. Looked up from germline, CDR1 is SQVTM and CDR2 is ANQGSEA. Trimming stripped 0 bases from V and 6 bases from J, with 9 bases between. The CDR3 is made up of 13 amino acids. CDR3 protein: CSVEEVAGQPQHF. The CDR3 DNA reads TGCAGCGTTGAAGAGGTCGCGGGTCAGCCCCAGCATTTT.

This clonotype was seen only a few times. The chain has TRBV20-1 and TRBJ2-1; tentatively, D is TRBD1 (5 bases). The CDR3 extends over 13 amino acids. Germline V gene lookup returns CDR1 DFQATT and CDR2 SNEGSKA (reference sequence). V was shortened by 2 bases and J by 9 bases, with 14 bases between the two germline ends. This CDR3 reads CSARTKGWGEQFF. The CDR3 DNA reads TGCAGTGCTAGAACCAAGGGGTGGGGTGAGCAGTTCTTC.

This clonotype was found many times. This chain uses TRBV29-1 with TRBJ1-2; 9 bases fit TRBD1. Per the germline V gene, CDR1 is SQVTM and CDR2 is ANQGSEA. This CDR3 spans 13 amino acids. V gave up 5 bases and J gave up 4 bases; unmatched junction bases: 5. CDR3: CSVRDRAGYGYTF. CDR3 nucleotide sequence: TGCAGCGTTAGGGACAGGGCTGGCTATGGCTACACCTTC. Using reference TRBV29-1 and TRBJ1-2 for the parts outside the CDR3, the full variable domain is SAVISQKPSRDICQRGTSLTIQCQVDSQVTMMFWYRQQPGQSLTLIATANQGSEATYESGFVIDKFPISRPNLTFSTLTVSNMSPEDSSIYLCSVRDRAGYGYTFGSGTRLTVV.

This clonotype has a count of ten or more. The chain couples TRBV7-2 to TRBJ1-1; 9 nucleotides align to TRBD1. The CDR3 contains 14 residues. Germline V gene data show CDR1 as SGHTA and CDR2 as FQGNSA. Germline trimming cut 6 bases from V and 4 bases from J; bases unmatched to any gene: 6. The CDR3 DNA is TGTGCCAGCAGTTTACGACAGGGGGGCACTGAAGCTTTCTTT. This encodes CASSLRQGGTEAFF. Filled out from reference TRBV7-2 and TRBJ1-1, the complete variable domain reads GAGVSQSPSNKVTEKGKDVELRCDPISGHTALYWYRQSLGQGLEFLIYFQGNSAPDKSGLPSDRFSAERTGGSVSTLTIQRTQQEDSAVYLCASSLRQGGTEAFFGQGTRLTVV.

A few counts support this clonotype. This chain links TRBV12-3 or TRBV12-4 with TRBJ2-2; D perhaps matches TRBD1 (6 bases). This CDR3 region has 13 residues. With 11 bases removed from V and 1 base from J, the gap between germline ends came to 11 bases. The CDR3 reads CASQGQNTGELFF. The CDR3 DNA follows: TGTGCCTCCCAGGGACAGAACACCGGGGAGCTGTTTTTT.

The rearrangement uses TRBV18 and TRBJ2-3, with a tentative D call TRBD2 (5 bases). Trimming cost V 2 bases and J 6 bases, with 21 bases left between them. CDR1 is KGHSH and CDR2 is LQKENI in the germline V gene. The CDR3 contains 17 residues. The DNA for the CDR3 is TGTGCCAGCTCACCAAGCTCGGTAGCGCGGCGTCGGGATACGCAGTATTTT. Encoded protein: CASSPSSVARRRDTQYF. Supplemented by reference TRBV18 and TRBJ2-3, the full variable domain reads NAGVMQNPRHLVRRRGQEARLRCSPMKGHSHVYWYRQLPEEGLKFMVYLQKENIIDESGMPKERFSAEFPKEGPSILRIQQVVRGDSAAYFCASSPSSVARRRDTQYFGPGTRLTVL.

The chain has TRBV11-2 and TRBJ2-3, with TRBD2 matching 11 bases. From germline, CDR1 is SGHAT and CDR2 FQNNGV. The V and J ends lost 3 bases and 4 bases, in that order; junction bases with no gene match: 0. The CDR3 consists of 14 residues. The CDR3 nucleotides read TGTGCCAGCAGCTTGGGACTAGCGGCAGATACGCAGTATTTT. Residues: CASSLGLAADTQYF.

The V call is TRBV6-2 or TRBV6-3, the J call TRBJ2-7, with 8 nucleotides matching TRBD1. CDR1 is MNHEY and CDR2 is SVGEGT in the germline V gene. The CDR3 covers 17 residues. The ends lost 6 bases at V and 3 bases at J; junction bases unmatched: 16. The CDR3 region is CASSYPGQVPRNYEQYF. In DNA form, the CDR3 reads TGTGCCAGCAGCTACCCGGGACAGGTTCCTCGCAACTACGAGCAGTACTTC.

This clonotype was observed a few times. This chain uses TRBV9 with TRBJ2-7; D ambiguous. The CDR3 has 14 amino acids. Trimming pared 2 bases from V and 3 bases from J, leaving 12 bases between. The germline gives CDR1 SGDLS, CDR2 YYNGEE. The chain's CDR3 is CASSVGFGNYEQYF. The DNA of the CDR3 is TGTGCCAGCAGCGTGGGCTTTGGGAACTACGAGCAGTACTTC.

This rearrangement joins TRBV7-9 to TRBJ2-2; D may be TRBD1 or TRBD2 (6 bases each). The germline gives CDR1 SEHNR, CDR2 FQNEAQ (reference sequence). The V end was cut by 5 bases, the J end by 7 bases, with 17 bases between. The CDR3 has 15 amino acids. The CDR3 sequence is CASSASGGIIGELFF. In DNA form, the CDR3 reads TGTGCCAGCAGCGCCTCCGGGGGCATTATCGGGGAGCTGTTTTTT.

V gene TRBV6-2 or TRBV6-3 combines with J gene TRBJ2-1; 8 bases are shared with TRBD1. Germline assignment: CDR1 MNHEY and CDR2 SVGEGT. V lost 7 bases and J lost 0; bases outside the gene matches: 5. This CDR3 is built from 15 residues. The CDR3 loop reads CASKGQGGSYNEQFF. The CDR3, as DNA: TGTGCCAGCAAAGGACAGGGAGGCTCCTACAATGAGCAGTTCTTC.

V is TRBV28 and J is TRBJ1-1, with a possible D match to TRBD1 (6 bases). Germline V gene lookup returns CDR1 MDHEN and CDR2 SYDVKM. V lost 7 bases and J 0 bases, leaving 9 bases between the germline ends. This CDR3 spans 13 amino acids. CDR3 sequence reads: CASMGAMNTEAFF. CDR3 sequence (DNA): TGTGCCAGCATGGGGGCCATGAACACTGAAGCTTTCTTT.

This chain connects TRBV29-1 to TRBJ2-7, with D possibly matching TRBD2 (6 bases). Germline V gene sequence: CDR1 SQVTM, CDR2 ANQGSEA. The CDR3 extends over 12 amino acids. The CDR3 DNA reads TGCCTAGCCGGGACTTCTAATTCCGAGCAGTACTTC. It encodes CLAGTSNSEQYF.